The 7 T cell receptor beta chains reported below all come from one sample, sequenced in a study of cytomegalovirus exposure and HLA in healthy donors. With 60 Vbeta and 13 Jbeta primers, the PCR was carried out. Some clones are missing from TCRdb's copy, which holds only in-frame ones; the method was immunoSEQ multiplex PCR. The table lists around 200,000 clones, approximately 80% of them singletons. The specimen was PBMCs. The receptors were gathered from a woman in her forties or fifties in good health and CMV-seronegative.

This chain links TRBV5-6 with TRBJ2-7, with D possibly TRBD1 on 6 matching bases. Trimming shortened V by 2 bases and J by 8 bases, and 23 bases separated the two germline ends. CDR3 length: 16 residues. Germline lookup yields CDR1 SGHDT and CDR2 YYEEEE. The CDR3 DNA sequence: TGTGCCAGCAGCTTCAGGGGTCCTAGGACCCTAGGGCAGCAGTACTTC. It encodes CASSFRGPRTLGQQYF.

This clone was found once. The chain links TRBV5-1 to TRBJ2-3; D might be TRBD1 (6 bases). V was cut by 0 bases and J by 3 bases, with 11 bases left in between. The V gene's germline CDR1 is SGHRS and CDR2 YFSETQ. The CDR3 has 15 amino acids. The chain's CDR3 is CASSLALGATDTQYF. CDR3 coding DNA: TGCGCCAGCAGCTTGGCTCTGGGGGCAACAGATACGCAGTATTTT.

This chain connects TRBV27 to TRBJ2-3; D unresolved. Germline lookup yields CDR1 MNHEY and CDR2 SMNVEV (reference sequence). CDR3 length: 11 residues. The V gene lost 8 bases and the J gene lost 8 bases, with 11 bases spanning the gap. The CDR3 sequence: CASYEASTQYF. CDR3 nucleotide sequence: TGTGCCAGCTATGAGGCCAGTACGCAGTATTTT.

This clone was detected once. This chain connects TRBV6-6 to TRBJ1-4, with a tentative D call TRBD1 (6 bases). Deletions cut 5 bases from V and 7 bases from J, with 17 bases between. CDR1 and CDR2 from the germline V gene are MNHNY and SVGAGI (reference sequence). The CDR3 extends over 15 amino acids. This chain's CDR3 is CASSTPGQWGEKLFF. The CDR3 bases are TGTGCCAGCAGTACTCCGGGACAATGGGGTGAAAAACTGTTTTTT.

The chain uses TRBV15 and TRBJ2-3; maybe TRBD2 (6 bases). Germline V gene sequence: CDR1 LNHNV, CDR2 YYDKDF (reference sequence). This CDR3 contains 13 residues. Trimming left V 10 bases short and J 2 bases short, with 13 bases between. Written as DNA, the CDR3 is TGTGCCAGTGGGCGGGGAAACACAGATACGCAGTATTTT. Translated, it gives CASGRGNTDTQYF.

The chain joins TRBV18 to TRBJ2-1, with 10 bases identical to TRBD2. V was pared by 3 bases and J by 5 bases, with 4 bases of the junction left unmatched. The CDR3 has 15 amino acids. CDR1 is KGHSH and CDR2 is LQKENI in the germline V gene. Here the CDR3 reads CASSPGLAGDNEQFF. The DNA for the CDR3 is TGTGCCAGCTCACCCGGGCTAGCGGGGGACAATGAGCAGTTCTTC.

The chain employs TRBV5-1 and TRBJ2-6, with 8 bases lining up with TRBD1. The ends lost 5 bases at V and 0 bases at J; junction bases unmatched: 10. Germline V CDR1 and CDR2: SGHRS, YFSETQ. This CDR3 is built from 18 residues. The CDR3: CASSSHRDRPSGANVLTF. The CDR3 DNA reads TGCGCCAGCAGTTCACACCGGGACAGGCCCTCTGGGGCCAACGTCCTGACTTTC.